The clone carrying this T cell receptor (beta chain) was recorded only once. This sample was taken from a study of blood T cell repertoires in COVID-19. The trim removed 6 bases at V and 11 bases at J, leaving 5 bases unmatched. The length of the CDR3 is 10 residues. Germline V gene data show CDR1 as SQVTM and CDR2 as ANQGSEA. Original processing methods: Counts of nucleated cells, estimated from reference gene primer amplification, were obtained. The repertoire was sequenced with immunoSEQ multiplex PCR; TCRdb's copy has only in-frame clones and lacks some. Clone size and V and J calls were adopted from that table, with D and trimming inferred from the DNA. The sample shows around 160,000 clones, around 84% of them seen only once.

This clonotype was obtained from a woman at least 80 years old with acute or convalescent COVID-19. Input material: peripheral blood. The rearrangement uses TRBV29-1 and TRBJ1-1, with 8 bases matching TRBD1. CDR3 protein: CSVAQGGAFF. For the CDR3, the DNA is TGCAGCGTGGCACAGGGGGGTGCTTTCTTT. The complete variable domain, with remaining parts taken from reference TRBV29-1 and TRBJ1-1, reads SAVISQKPSRDICQRGTSLTIQCQVDSQVTMMFWYRQQPGQSLTLIATANQGSEATYESGFVIDKFPISRPNLTFSTLTVSNMSPEDSSIYLCSVAQGGAFFGQGTRLTVV.